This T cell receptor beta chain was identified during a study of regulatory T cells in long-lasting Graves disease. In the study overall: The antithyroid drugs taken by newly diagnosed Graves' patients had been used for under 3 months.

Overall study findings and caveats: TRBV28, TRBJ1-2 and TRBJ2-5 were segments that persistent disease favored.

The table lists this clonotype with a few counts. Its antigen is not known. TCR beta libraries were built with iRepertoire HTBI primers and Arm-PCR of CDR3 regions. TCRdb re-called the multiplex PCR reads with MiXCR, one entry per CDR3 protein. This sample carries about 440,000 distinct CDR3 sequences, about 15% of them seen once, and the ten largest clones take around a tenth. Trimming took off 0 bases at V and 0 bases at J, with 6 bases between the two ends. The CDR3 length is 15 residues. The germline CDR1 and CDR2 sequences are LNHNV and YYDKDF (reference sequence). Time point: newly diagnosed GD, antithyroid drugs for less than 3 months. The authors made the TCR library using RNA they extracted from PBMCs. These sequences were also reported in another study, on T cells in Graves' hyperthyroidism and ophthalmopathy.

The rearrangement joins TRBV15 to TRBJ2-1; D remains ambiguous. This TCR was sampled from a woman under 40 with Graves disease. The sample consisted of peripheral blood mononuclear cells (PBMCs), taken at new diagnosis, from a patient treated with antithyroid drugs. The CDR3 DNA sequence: TGTGCCACCAGCAGAGAGCAAAGCTCCTACAATGAGCAGTTCTTC. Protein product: CATSREQSSYNEQFF.